This T cell receptor (beta chain) appears in the sequencing data of a study of blood T cell repertoires in COVID-19. Across the study: From T cells, B-cell-depleted T cells, or PBMCs came the material, which was cDNA or gDNA.

The protocol was immunoSEQ multiplex PCR, while the TCRdb copy is restricted to in-frame clones and leaves out a portion. The sample lists about 250,000 clones, around four fifths occurring once. Trimming cost V 4 bases and J 2 bases; bases outside gene matches: 7. Germline V gene lookup returns CDR1 SGHVS and CDR2 FNYEAQ. CDR3 length: 17 residues. Material for sequencing was peripheral blood. The source of this sequence is a man at least 80 years old with acute or convalescent COVID-19. V is TRBV7-6 and J is TRBJ2-1, with 11 bases fitting TRBD1. DNA of the CDR3: TGTGCCAGCAGCTCTCGACCGGGACAGGGGGCCTACAATGAGCAGTTCTTC. Translation gives CASSSRPGQGAYNEQFF.